Following are 24 T cell receptor beta chains from one sample sequenced in a study of T cell responses to AZD1222 COVID-19 vaccine. The method was immunoSEQ multiplex PCR; TCRdb's version includes in-frame clones alone and lacks a portion of them. The sample holds around 130,000 clones, approximately 92% seen once. The sequencing here drew on peripheral blood, taken 28 days after the second dose of the MenACWY control vaccine. These receptors were obtained from an adult who received the MenACWY meningococcal vaccine as a control.

This chain connects TRBV7-6 to TRBJ2-3, with D maybe TRBD2 (6 bases). CDR1 and CDR2 from the germline V gene are SGHVS and FNYEAQ. V gave up 1 base and J gave up 2 bases, with 13 bases separating them. The length of the CDR3 is 16 residues. Here the CDR3 DNA reads TGTGCCAGCAGCTTAGTTGCGGGACTGGACACAGATACGCAGTATTTT. Encoded protein: CASSLVAGLDTDTQYF.

To note about this clone: In the same sample, other DNA sequences code for this CDR3. The chain uses TRBV7-2 and TRBJ1-5, with D possibly being TRBD1 (5 bases). CDR3 length: 15 residues. Germline CDR1 reads SGHTA; CDR2 reads FQGNSA. Trimming shortened V by 3 bases and J by 0 bases, and 9 bases separated the two germline ends. The chain's CDR3 is CASSLVGDSNQPQHF. CDR3 sequence (DNA): TGTGCCAGCAGCTTGGTGGGGGATAGCAATCAGCCCCAGCATTTT.

V and J are TRBV21-1 and TRBJ2-7. TRBV21-1 is a pseudogene segment. The CDR3 is 13 residues long. The CDR3 spells CASSKRTTYEQYV. Written as DNA, the CDR3 is TGTGCCAGCAGCAAAAGGACCACCTACGAGCAGTACGTC.

The V call is TRBV7-9, the J call TRBJ1-5; TRBD1 matches at 11 bases. Germline V gene sequence: CDR1 SEHNR, CDR2 FQNEAQ (reference sequence). The trim removed 5 bases at V and 0 bases at J, leaving 12 bases unmatched. The CDR3 is made up of 19 amino acids. The CDR3 reads CASSREPGQGGYSNQPQHF. In DNA, the CDR3 is TGTGCCAGCAGCAGAGAACCGGGACAGGGGGGTTATAGCAATCAGCCCCAGCATTTT.

The gene calls are TRBV11-2 and TRBJ2-1; 9 bases are a match to TRBD1. CDR1 and CDR2 (germline): SGHAT, FQNNGV. J was trimmed by 4 bases and V by 5 bases; bases with no gene match: 9. The CDR3 length is 16 residues. CDR3 residues: CASSHPGQGPYNEQFF. In nucleotides, the CDR3 is TGTGCCAGCAGCCATCCAGGACAGGGGCCATACAATGAGCAGTTCTTC.

The chain couples TRBV3-1 (or the pseudogene TRBV3-2) to TRBJ2-3; 10 nucleotides agree with TRBD2. This CDR3 is 17 amino acids long. V trimming: 0 bases; J trimming: 6 bases; junction bases outside the gene matches: 9. The V gene's germline CDR1 is LGHDT and CDR2 YNNKEL (reference sequence). The CDR3 DNA follows: TGTGCCAGCAGCCAAGAGCCGTTAGGTAGCGGGAGGGATACGCAGTATTTT. Translated, it gives CASSQEPLGSGRDTQYF.

The genes are TRBV19 and TRBJ2-5; the D is unclear. CDR3 length: 11 residues. CDR1 LNHDA and CDR2 SQIVND come from the germline V gene (reference sequence). V was cut by 11 bases and J by 5 bases, with 12 bases left in between. The CDR3 bases are TGTGCCTCCGGTTCCATGGAGACCCAGTACTTC. As protein: CASGSMETQYF.

This clone was detected once. The chain joins TRBV7-3 to TRBJ1-2, with TRBD1 as a possible D gene (5 bases). The CDR3 totals 15 residues. Germline V gene sequence: CDR1 SGHTA, CDR2 FQGTGA. The V gene lost 1 base and the J gene lost 6 bases, with 15 bases spanning the gap. The CDR3 DNA reads as TGTGCCAGCAGCTTAATTAATATGGGGGGGAATGGCTACACCTTC. It specifies CASSLINMGGNGYTF.

The chain links TRBV28 to TRBJ2-1, with TRBD1 identical over 7 bases. Germline CDR1 is MDHEN and CDR2 is SYDVKM. J was trimmed by 3 bases and V by 5 bases; bases with no gene match: 7. The CDR3 sequence is 15 residues long. In DNA form, the CDR3 reads TGTGCCAGCAGTAGACAGGGATTAAACTACAATGAGCAGTTCTTC. This codes for CASSRQGLNYNEQFF.

In its sample, this clone was seen once. The genes are TRBV28 and TRBJ2-3, with 10 bases that match TRBD2. Germline V gene data show CDR1 as MDHEN and CDR2 as SYDVKM. V lost 7 bases and J lost 5; bases outside the gene matches: 6. CDR3 size: 14 residues. CDR3 sequence reads: CASTQRGGRDTQYF. For the CDR3, the DNA is TGTGCCAGCACCCAGCGGGGGGGAAGAGATACGCAGTATTTT.

This chain uses TRBV5-4 with TRBJ2-1; D perhaps matches TRBD2 (7 bases). Germline values: CDR1 SGHNT, CDR2 YYREEE (reference sequence). The V end lost 1 base, the J end lost 8 bases, and 19 bases lay between the germline ends. This CDR3 is built from 16 residues. Here the CDR3 reads CASSLRTRGAVDEQFF. Written as DNA, the CDR3 is TGTGCCAGCAGCTTGCGAACACGGGGGGCCGTGGATGAGCAGTTCTTC.

This clone was seen a single time. V usage is TRBV7-6 and J usage is TRBJ2-3, with D perhaps TRBD1 or TRBD2 (5 bases each). The CDR3 totals 15 residues. Looked up from germline, CDR1 is SGHVS and CDR2 is FNYEAQ. The V gene lost 1 base and the J gene lost 0 bases, with 8 bases spanning the gap. CDR3 in amino acids: CASSLGRDSTDTQYF. CDR3 sequence (DNA): TGTGCCAGCAGCTTAGGTCGGGACAGCACAGATACGCAGTATTTT.

V and J are TRBV3-1 (or the pseudogene TRBV3-2) and TRBJ2-5, with a tentative D call TRBD2 (5 bases). Germline lookup yields CDR1 LGHDT and CDR2 YNNKEL (reference sequence). The CDR3 has 15 residues. The V gene lost 0 bases and the J gene lost 0 bases, with 8 bases spanning the gap. The CDR3 DNA follows: TGTGCCAGCAGCCAAGAGACGAGGGACCAAGAGACCCAGTACTTC. Translated: CASSQETRDQETQYF.

The chain employs TRBV19 and TRBJ2-3; 14 nucleotides align to TRBD2. The J segment lost 5 bases and the V segment lost 4 bases, leaving 14 bases of the junction unmatched. Germline V gene lookup returns CDR1 LNHDA and CDR2 SQIVND (reference sequence). There are 19 residues in the CDR3. Here the CDR3 DNA reads TGTGCCAGTAGTAACCTCCCCGGGACTAGCGGGAGTCCGATAGATACGCAGTATTTT. Amino acids: CASSNLPGTSGSPIDTQYF.

CDR3 nucleotide sequence: TGTGCCAGCAGCTTGGAGGGCAGCTACACTGAAGCTTTCTTT. Amino acids: CASSLEGSYTEAFF. The rearrangement uses TRBV5-5 and TRBJ1-1; D call uncertain. V lost 0 bases, J lost 3 bases, and 9 bases lay in between. The CDR3 runs to 14 residues. Per germline, CDR1 SGHKS and CDR2 YYEKEE (reference sequence).

The J gene is TRBJ2-4, the V gene TRBV7-9, with D possibly being TRBD1 (5 bases). V was cut by 5 bases and J by 0 bases, with 17 bases left in between. The germline V gene has CDR1 SEHNR and CDR2 FQNEAQ (reference sequence). CDR3 length: 17 amino acids. For the CDR3, the DNA is TGTGCCAGCAGCGAATCGCCTATGGGGCTAGCCAAAAACATTCAGTACTTC. Its translation: CASSESPMGLAKNIQYF.

The CDR3 here is CASSSWPGAVDEQYF. For the CDR3, the DNA is TGTGCCAGCAGCTCCTGGCCGGGTGCTGTGGACGAGCAGTACTTC. The chain carries TRBV7-9 and TRBJ2-7; unclear D gene. There are 15 residues in the CDR3. Trimming removed 4 bases at V and 5 bases at J, with 18 bases between. Germline assignment: CDR1 SEHNR and CDR2 FQNEAQ (reference sequence).

The chain carries TRBV7-9 and TRBJ2-2; D gene unclear. Trimming took 5 bases from V and 6 from J, leaving 10 bases between them. The CDR3 consists of 13 residues. The germline gives CDR1 SEHNR, CDR2 FQNEAQ (reference sequence). The CDR3 region has the DNA TGTGCCAGCAGCCAGACCCCTCCCGGGGAGCTGTTTTTT. Residues: CASSQTPPGELFF.

V gene TRBV30 combines with J gene TRBJ2-7; D remains unclear. The CDR3 length is 13 residues. Trimming took off 0 bases at V and 2 bases at J, with 8 bases between the two ends. Germline lookup yields CDR1 GTSNPN and CDR2 SVGIG (reference sequence). Written as DNA, the CDR3 is TGTGCCTGGAGTGTACAAGCGACCTACGAGCAGTACTTC. The encoded protein is CAWSVQATYEQYF.

The chain carries TRBV7-2 and TRBJ1-2; D ambiguous. Germline V CDR1 and CDR2: SGHTA, FQGNSA. The CDR3 has 11 residues. Trimming removed 7 bases from V and 9 bases from J, with 12 bases in between. The CDR3 spells CASTQSDSYTF. CDR3 sequence (DNA): TGTGCCAGCACCCAATCCGATAGCTACACCTTC.

This chain connects TRBV6-7 to TRBJ2-7; 11 bases match TRBD1. TRBV6-7 is placed among ORFs of uncertain function. The V gene end was trimmed by 5 bases and the J gene end by 2 bases; junction bases not matched to a gene: 5. The CDR3 is made up of 15 amino acids. The CDR3 bases are TGTGCCAGCAGTCACGGGACAGGGGGAACCTACGAGCAGTACGTC. Translated, it gives CASSHGTGGTYEQYV.

The table lists this clone with a few counts. The chain uses TRBV2 and TRBJ2-7; 11 bases fit TRBD2. Per the germline V gene, CDR1 is SNHLY and CDR2 is FYNNEI. CDR3 length equals 14 residues. V lost 5 bases, J lost 6 bases, and 6 bases stayed unmatched. CDR3 bases: TGTGCCAGCAGTCTACTAGCGGGGGACTCCGAGCAGTACTTC. It codes for CASSLLAGDSEQYF.

This chain uses TRBV5-6 with TRBJ2-3; tentatively, D is TRBD1 (6 bases). CDR1 SGHDT and CDR2 YYEEEE come from the germline V gene. The CDR3 is 15 amino acids. The germline V and J ends were trimmed by 4 bases and 3 bases, with 15 bases remaining between them. CDR3 in DNA: TGTGCCAGCAGCCCGAGGGGGTTTTGGACAGATACGCAGTATTTT. This translates into CASSPRGFWTDTQYF.

The gene calls are TRBV27 and TRBJ2-1, with 10 bases matching TRBD2. Germline values: CDR1 MNHEY, CDR2 SMNVEV (reference sequence). CDR3 length: 17 amino acids. Unmatched junction bases numbered 9, after V lost 7 bases and J lost 0 bases. DNA for the CDR3: TGTGCCAGCAAACCTAGCGGGGGACTTTACTCCTACAATGAGCAGTTCTTC. Protein sequence: CASKPSGGLYSYNEQFF.